This TCR beta chain was sequenced during a study of blood T cell repertoires in COVID-19. The overall study: The United States, Italy and Spain provided the acute and convalescent COVID-19 samples.

Trimming removed 8 bases at V and 4 bases at J, with 9 bases between. Germline V lookup: CDR1 SNHLY, CDR2 FYNNEI. This CDR3 is 12 amino acids long. Clones were read by immunoSEQ multiplex PCR, and TCRdb kept only the in-frame ones, dropping some. The table records 200,000 or so clones, 75% to 90% of them present only once. The receptor was isolated from a woman between 40 and 50 years old with acute COVID-19. This rearrangement joins TRBV2 to TRBJ1-3; no clear D. The specimen was PBMCs or T cells enriched from blood (not recorded which). Here the CDR3 DNA reads TGTGCCAGCGGTAGTCCCGGAAACACCATATATTTT. This encodes CASGSPGNTIYF.